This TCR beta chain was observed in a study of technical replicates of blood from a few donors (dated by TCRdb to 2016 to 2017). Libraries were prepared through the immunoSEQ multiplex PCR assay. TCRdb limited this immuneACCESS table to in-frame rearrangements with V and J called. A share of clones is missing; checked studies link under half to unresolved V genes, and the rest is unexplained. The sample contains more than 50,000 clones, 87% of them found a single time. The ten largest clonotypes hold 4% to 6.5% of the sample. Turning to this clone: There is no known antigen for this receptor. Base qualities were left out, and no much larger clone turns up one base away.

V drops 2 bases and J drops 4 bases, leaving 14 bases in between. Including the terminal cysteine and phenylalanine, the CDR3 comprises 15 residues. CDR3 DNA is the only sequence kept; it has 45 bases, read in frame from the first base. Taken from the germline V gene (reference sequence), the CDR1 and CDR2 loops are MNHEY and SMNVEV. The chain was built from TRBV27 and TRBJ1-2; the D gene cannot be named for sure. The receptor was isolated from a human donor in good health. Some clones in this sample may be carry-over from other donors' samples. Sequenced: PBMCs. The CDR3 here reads CASSLSSGRIYGYTF. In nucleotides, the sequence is TGTGCCAGCAGTTTAAGCTCCGGGAGGATCTATGGCTACACCTTC.